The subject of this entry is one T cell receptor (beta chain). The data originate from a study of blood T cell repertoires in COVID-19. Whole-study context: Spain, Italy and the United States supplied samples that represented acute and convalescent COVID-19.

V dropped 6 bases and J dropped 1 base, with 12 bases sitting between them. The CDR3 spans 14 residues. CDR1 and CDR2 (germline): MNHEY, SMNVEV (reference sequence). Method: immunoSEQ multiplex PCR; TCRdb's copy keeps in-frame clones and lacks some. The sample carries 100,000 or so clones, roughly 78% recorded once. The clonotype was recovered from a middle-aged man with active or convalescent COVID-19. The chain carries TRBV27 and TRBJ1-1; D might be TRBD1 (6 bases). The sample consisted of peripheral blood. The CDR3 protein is CASRLTGSNTEAFF. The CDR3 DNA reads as TGTGCCAGCAGATTGACAGGATCGAACACTGAAGCTTTCTTT.